This TCR beta chain was obtained from a study of blood T cell repertoires in COVID-19. CDR1 is MNHEY and CDR2 is SVGEGT in the germline V gene. After removal of 5 bases from V and 2 bases from J, the junction contained 2 bases not matched to a gene. This CDR3 region has 13 residues. Clones were read by immunoSEQ multiplex PCR, and TCRdb kept only the in-frame ones, dropping some. The sample records about 47,000 clones, 55% to 75% being singletons. The receptor's source is a man older than 75 with acute or convalescent COVID-19. The specimen sequenced was peripheral blood. V gene TRBV6-2 or TRBV6-3 combines with J gene TRBJ2-7, with 8 bases that match TRBD1. The CDR3 region has the DNA TGTGCCAGCAGTGGACAGGGCCCCTACGAGCAGTACTTC. Protein: CASSGQGPYEQYF.